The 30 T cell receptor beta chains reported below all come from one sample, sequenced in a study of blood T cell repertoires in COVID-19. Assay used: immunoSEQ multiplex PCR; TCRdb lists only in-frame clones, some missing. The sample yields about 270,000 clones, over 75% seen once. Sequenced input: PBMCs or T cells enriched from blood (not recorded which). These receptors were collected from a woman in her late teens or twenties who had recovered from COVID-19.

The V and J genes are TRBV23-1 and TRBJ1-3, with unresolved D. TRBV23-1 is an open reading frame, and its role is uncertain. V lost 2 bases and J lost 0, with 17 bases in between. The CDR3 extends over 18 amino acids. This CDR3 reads CASSQTPVESSSGNTIYF. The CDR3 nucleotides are TGCGCCAGCAGTCAAACCCCCGTGGAGTCGAGCTCTGGAAACACCATATATTTT.

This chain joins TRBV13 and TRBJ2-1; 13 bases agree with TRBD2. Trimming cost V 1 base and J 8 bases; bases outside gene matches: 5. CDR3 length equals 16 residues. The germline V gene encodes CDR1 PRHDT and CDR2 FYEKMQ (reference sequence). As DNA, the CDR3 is TGTGCCAGCAGCTTAGAAGGGACTAGCGGGGAAGATGAGCAGTTCTTC. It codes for CASSLEGTSGEDEQFF.

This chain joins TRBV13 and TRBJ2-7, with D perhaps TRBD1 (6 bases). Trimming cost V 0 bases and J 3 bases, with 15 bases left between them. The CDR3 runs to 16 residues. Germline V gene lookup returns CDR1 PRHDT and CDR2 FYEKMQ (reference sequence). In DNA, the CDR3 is TGTGCCAGCAGCTTAGGTACAACGACAGGTCACTACGAGCAGTACTTC. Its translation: CASSLGTTTGHYEQYF.

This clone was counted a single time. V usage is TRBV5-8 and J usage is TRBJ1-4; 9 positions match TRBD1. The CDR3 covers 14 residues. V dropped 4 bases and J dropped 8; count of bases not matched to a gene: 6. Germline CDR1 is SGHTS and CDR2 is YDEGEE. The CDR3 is CASSRTGAGEKLFF. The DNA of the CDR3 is TGTGCCAGCAGCCGGACAGGGGCGGGAGAAAAACTGTTTTTT.

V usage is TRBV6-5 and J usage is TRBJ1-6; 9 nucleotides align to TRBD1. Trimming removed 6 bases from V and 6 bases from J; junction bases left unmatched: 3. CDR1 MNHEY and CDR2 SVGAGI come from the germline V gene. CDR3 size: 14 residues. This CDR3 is CASRGDRANSPLHF. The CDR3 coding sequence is TGTGCCAGCAGGGGGGACAGGGCTAATTCACCCCTCCACTTT.

The CDR3 coding sequence is TGTGCCAGCAGCCAAGAGGGCACTTCCTACAATGAGCAGTTCTTC. Translated: CASSQEGTSYNEQFF. The chain recombines TRBV4-2 with TRBJ2-1; no reliable D call. Between the trimmed V and J ends, which lost 0 bases and 1 base, there was a span of 7 bases. The CDR3 totals 15 residues. Germline CDR1 reads LGHNA; CDR2 reads YNFKEQ.

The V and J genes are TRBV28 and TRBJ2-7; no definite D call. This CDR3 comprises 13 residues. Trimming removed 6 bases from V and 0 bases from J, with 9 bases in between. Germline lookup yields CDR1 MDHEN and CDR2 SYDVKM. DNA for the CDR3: TGTGCCAGCAGAGGAGCAGTCTCCTACGAGCAGTACTTC. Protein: CASRGAVSYEQYF.

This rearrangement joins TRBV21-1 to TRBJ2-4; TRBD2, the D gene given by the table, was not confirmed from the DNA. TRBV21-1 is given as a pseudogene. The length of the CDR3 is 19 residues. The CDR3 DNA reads TGTGCCAGCAGCGGATCGCGGACTAGCGGGCATCTAGCCAAAAACATTCAGTACTTC. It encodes CASSGSRTSGHLAKNIQYF.

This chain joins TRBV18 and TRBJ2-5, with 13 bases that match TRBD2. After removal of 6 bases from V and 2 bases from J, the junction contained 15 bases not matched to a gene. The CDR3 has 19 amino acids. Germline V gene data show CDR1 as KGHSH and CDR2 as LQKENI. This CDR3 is CASSIGLAGVMRWQETQYF. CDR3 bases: TGTGCCAGCTCCATTGGACTAGCGGGGGTGATGAGGTGGCAAGAGACCCAGTACTTC.

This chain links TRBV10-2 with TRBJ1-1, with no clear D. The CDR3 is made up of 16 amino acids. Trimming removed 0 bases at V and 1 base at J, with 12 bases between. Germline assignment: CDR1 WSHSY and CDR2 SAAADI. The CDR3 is CASSESDWARNTEAFF. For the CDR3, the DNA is TGCGCCAGCAGTGAGTCTGATTGGGCCCGGAACACTGAAGCTTTCTTT.

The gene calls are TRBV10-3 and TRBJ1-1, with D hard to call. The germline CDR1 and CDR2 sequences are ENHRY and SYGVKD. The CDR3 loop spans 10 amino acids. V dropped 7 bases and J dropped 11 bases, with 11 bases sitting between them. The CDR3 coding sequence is TGTGCCATCACCGCACTGGTGGCTTTCTTT. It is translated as CAITALVAFF.

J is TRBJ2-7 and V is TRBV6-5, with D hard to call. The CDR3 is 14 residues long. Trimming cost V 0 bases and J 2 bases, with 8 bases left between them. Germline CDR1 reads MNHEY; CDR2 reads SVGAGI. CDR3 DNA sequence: TGTGCCAGCAGTTACTCGTCTACTACCTACGAGCAGTACTTC. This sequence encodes CASSYSSTTYEQYF.

The CDR3 protein is CASSLATRGGSTDTQYF. CDR3 coding DNA: TGTGCCAGCAGCTTAGCGACCCGGGGGGGCAGCACAGATACGCAGTATTTT. The rearrangement links TRBV7-2 to TRBJ2-3, with 8 bases matching TRBD2. The CDR3 loop spans 17 amino acids. Unmatched junction bases numbered 5, after V lost 0 bases and J lost 0 bases. Per the germline V gene, CDR1 is SGHTA and CDR2 is FQGNSA.

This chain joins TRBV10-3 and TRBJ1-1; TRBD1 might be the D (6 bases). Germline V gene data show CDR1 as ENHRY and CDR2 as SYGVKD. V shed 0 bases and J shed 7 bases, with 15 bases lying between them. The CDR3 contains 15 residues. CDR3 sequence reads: CAISESRAGVGEAFF. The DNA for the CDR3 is TGTGCCATCAGTGAGTCTAGGGCAGGGGTCGGTGAAGCTTTCTTT.

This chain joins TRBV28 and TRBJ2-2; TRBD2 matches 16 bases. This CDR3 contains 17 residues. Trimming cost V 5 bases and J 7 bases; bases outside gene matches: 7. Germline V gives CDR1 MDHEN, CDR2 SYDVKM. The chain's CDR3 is CASSHGTSGGAVGELFF. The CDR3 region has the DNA TGTGCCAGCAGTCACGGGACTAGCGGGGGGGCTGTCGGGGAGCTGTTTTTT.

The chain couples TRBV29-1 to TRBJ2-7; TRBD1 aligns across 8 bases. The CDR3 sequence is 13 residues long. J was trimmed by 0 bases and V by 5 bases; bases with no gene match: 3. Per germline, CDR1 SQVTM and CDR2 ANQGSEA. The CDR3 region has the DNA TGCAGCGTTCTGACAGGGGCCTCCTACGAGCAGTACTTC. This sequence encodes CSVLTGASYEQYF.

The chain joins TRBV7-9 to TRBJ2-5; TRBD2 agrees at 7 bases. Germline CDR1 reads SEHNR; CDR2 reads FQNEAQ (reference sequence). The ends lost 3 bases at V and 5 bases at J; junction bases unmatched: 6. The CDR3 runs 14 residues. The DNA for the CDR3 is TGTGCCAGCAGCTTCGCCTCGGGGGGTGAGACCCAGTACTTC. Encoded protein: CASSFASGGETQYF. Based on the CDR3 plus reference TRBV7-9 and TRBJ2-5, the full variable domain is DTGVSQNPRHKITKRGQNVTFRCDPISEHNRLYWYRQTLGQGPEFLTYFQNEAQLEKSRLLSDRFSAERPKGSFSTLEIQRTEQGDSAMYLCASSFASGGETQYFGPGTRLLVL.

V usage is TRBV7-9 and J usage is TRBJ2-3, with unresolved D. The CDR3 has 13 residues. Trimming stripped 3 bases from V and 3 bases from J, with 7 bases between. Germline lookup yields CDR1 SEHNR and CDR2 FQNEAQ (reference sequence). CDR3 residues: CASSFPRTDTQYF. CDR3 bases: TGTGCCAGCAGCTTCCCCAGAACAGATACGCAGTATTTT.

CDR3 sequence reads: CASSLFGGGTQYF. In nucleotides, the CDR3 is TGTGCCAGCAGTTTATTTGGGGGGGGGACCCAGTACTTC. The chain links TRBV27 to TRBJ2-5; 7 bases fit TRBD2. Germline lookup yields CDR1 MNHEY and CDR2 SMNVEV (reference sequence). The V and J ends lost 1 base and 7 bases, in that order; junction bases with no gene match: 3. The length of the CDR3 is 13 residues.

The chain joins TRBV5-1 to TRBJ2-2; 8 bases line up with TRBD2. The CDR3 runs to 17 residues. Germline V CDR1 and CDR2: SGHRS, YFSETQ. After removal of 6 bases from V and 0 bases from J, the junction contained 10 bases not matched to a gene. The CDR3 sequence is CASIPQGGGTNTGELFF. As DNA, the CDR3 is TGCGCCAGCATCCCCCAGGGCGGGGGGACGAACACCGGGGAGCTGTTTTTT.

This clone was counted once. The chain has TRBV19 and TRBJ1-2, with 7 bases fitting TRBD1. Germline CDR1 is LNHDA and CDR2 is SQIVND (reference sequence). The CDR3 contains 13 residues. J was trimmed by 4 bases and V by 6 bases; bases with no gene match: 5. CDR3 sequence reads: CASSGDSSYGYTF. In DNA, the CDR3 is TGTGCCAGTAGCGGGGACAGCAGCTATGGCTACACCTTC.

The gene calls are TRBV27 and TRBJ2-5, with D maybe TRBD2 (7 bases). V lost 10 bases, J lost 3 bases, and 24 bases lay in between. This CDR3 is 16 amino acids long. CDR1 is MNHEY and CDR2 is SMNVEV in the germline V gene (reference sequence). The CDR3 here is CATSLTAKGGEETQYF. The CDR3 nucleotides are TGTGCCACCTCGTTGACGGCCAAAGGGGGGGAAGAGACCCAGTACTTC.

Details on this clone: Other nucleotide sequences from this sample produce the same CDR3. The CDR3 DNA follows: TGTGCCAGCAGCAGGGACAGGGCTACTGAAGCTTTCTTT. Amino acid sequence: CASSRDRATEAFF. This chain joins TRBV6-5 and TRBJ1-1, with TRBD1 identical over 9 bases. Germline loops: CDR1 MNHEY, CDR2 SVGAGI. There are 13 residues in the CDR3. The junction had 4 bases not matched to a gene; V was cut back by 6 bases and J by 5 bases.

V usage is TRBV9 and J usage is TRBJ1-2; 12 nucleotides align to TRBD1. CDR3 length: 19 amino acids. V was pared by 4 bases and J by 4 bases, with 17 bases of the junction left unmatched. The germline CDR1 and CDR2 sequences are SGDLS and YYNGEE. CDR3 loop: CASSPAPGTGGDIGYGYTF. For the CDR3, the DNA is TGTGCCAGCAGCCCCGCCCCAGGGACAGGGGGCGACATAGGCTATGGCTACACCTTC.

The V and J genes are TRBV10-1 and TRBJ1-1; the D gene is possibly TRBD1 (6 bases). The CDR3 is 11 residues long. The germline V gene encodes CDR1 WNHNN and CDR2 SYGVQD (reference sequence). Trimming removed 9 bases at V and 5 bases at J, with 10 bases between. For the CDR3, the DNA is TGCGCCAGGGCAGGGGCAACTGAAGCTTTCTTT. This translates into CARAGATEAFF.

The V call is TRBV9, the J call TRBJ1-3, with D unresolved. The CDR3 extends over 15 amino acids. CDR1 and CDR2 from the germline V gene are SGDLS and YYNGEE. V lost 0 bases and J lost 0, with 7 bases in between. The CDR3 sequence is CASSVAESSGNTIYF. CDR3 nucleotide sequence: TGTGCCAGCAGCGTAGCTGAGAGCTCTGGAAACACCATATATTTT.

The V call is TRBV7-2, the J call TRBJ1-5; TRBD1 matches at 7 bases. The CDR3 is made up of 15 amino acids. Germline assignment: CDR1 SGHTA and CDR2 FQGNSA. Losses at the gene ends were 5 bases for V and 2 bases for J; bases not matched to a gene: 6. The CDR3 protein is CASSNRQGGNQPQHF. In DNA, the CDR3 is TGTGCCAGCAGCAACCGACAGGGCGGCAATCAGCCCCAGCATTTT. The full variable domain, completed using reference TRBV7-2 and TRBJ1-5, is GAGVSQSPSNKVTEKGKDVELRCDPISGHTALYWYRQSLGQGLEFLIYFQGNSAPDKSGLPSDRFSAERTGGSVSTLTIQRTQQEDSAVYLCASSNRQGGNQPQHFGDGTRLSIL.

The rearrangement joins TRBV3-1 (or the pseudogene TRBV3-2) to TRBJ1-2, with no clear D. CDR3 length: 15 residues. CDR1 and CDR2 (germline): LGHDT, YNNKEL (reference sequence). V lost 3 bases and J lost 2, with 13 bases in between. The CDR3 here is CASSHLPKLNYGYTF. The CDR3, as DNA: TGTGCCAGCAGCCATCTCCCCAAACTGAACTATGGCTACACCTTC.

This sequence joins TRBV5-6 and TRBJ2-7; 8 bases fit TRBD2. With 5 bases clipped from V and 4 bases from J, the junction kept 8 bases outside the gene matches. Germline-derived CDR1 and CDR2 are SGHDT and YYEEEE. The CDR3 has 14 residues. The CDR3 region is CASRSGLAHYEQYF. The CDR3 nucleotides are TGTGCCAGCAGATCCGGACTAGCTCATTACGAGCAGTACTTC.

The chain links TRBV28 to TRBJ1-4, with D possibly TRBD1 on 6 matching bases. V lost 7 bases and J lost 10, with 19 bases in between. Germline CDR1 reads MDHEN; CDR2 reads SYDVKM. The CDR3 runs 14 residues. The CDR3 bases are TGTGCCAGCACGAGGTCTGACAGGACGCGAAAACTGTTTTTT. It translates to CASTRSDRTRKLFF.